In this sample, the clone carrying this T cell receptor beta chain turned up a few times. The target antigen is unknown. Unique molecular identifiers were in the cDNA, with template-switch universal primer binding. Via MiXCR, TCRdb re-called the 5' RACE reads, giving one row per CDR3 protein. Of approximately 210,000 distinct CDR3 sequences listed, 6.5% are singletons. The CDR3 contains 15 residues. Germline CDR1 SGDLS, CDR2 YYNGEE. The V end was cut by 2 bases, the J end by 3 bases, with 14 bases between. The sample originates from a study of identical twins. General study points: Because invariant MAIT and iNKT cells could be present, zero-insertion analyses could be partly confounded.

Everyone who donated was a healthy Caucasian. These data also formed part of another study, on T cells expressing NK-cell markers. As that study records: Researchers got TCR beta repertoires out of sorted CD3+CD56+NKG2C+, CD3+CD56+NKG2C- and CD3+CD56-NKG2C+ T cells.

This TCR derives from a woman aged 18 to 35 in good health. The chain uses TRBV9 and TRBJ1-1, with D maybe TRBD1 (6 bases). The sample consisted of CD8+ T cells sorted from blood. The DNA for the CDR3 is TGTGCCAGCAGCGTGTGGGACATGCCCGACACTGAAGCTTTCTTT. Its translation: CASSVWDMPDTEAFF.